This T cell receptor beta chain was found in a study of T cells in Graves' hyperthyroidism and ophthalmopathy. Findings and limits, study-wide: The majority of expanded thyroid clonotypes above 0.001 also appeared in blood.

CDR3 length: 13 amino acids. Trimming shortened V by 3 bases and J by 4 bases, and 9 bases separated the two germline ends. From germline, CDR1 is MGHRA and CDR2 YSYEKL. This clonotype was detected a few times. The target antigen is unknown. Ophthalmopathy patients had moderate-to-severe active disease, CAS ≥3, NOSPECS ≥4, and disease duration under 3 months. Diagnosis relied on clinical symptoms, serum thyroxine and TRAb, thyroid ultrasound and orbital computed tomography. RNA transcripts gave rise to amplified TCR beta CDR3 regions. RT-PCR in the first round (using the HTBI primer set) targeted the TCR CDR3. TCRdb passed the multiplex PCR reads through MiXCR, listing each CDR3 protein once. The sample has a few hundred thousand distinct CDR3 sequences; roughly 15% are singletons.

Sequenced sample: blood. The chain has TRBV4-1 and TRBJ1-2; D gene ambiguous. The receptor comes from a woman in her thirties or forties with Graves' ophthalmopathy. The chain's CDR3 is CASSQLGIYGYTF. CDR3 in DNA: TGCGCCAGCAGCCAGCTCGGTATCTATGGCTACACCTTC.